The sequence of this TCR beta chain was determined in a study of T cell responses to AZD1222 COVID-19 vaccine. Study overall: Pooled together were second doses at about 4 or about 12 weeks.

The assay was immunoSEQ multiplex PCR, and TCRdb's table has in-frame clones only and misses some. The sample has about 79,000 clones, approximately 80% seen once. The study's findings and limits: Spike-specific TCR repertoires showed rising breadth and depth after two AZD1222 doses. Donors were chiefly white British, with a greater number of females, and clonal diversity was perhaps underestimated. As reported, nearly half of all spike-specific TCRs target variant regions that are unmutated.

CDR3 length equals 15 residues. With regard to this clone: Its antigen remains unknown.

The material was peripheral blood, obtained on day 0 of AZD1222 vaccination. This sequence originates from an adult in good health. This chain links TRBV21-1 with TRBJ1-1. TRBV21-1 is a listed pseudogene. CDR3 amino acids: CASSKVTGEDTEAFF. CDR3 sequence (DNA): TGTGCCAGCAGCAAAGTCACCGGAGAGGACACTGAAGCTTTCTTT.